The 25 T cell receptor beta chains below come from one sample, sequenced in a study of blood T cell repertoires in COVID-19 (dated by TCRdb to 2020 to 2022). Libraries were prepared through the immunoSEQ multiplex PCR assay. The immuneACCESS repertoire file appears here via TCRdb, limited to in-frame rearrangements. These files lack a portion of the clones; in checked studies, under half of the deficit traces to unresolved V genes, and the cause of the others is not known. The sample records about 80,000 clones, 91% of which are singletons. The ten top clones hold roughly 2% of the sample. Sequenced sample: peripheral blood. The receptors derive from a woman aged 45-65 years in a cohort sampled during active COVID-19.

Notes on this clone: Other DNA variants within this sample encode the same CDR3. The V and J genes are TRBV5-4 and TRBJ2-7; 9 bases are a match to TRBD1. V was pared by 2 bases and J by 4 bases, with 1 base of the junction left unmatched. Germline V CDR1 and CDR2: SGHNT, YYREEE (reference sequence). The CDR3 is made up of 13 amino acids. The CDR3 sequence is CASSLQGAYEQYF. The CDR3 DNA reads TGTGCCAGCAGCTTACAGGGGGCGTACGAGCAGTACTTC.

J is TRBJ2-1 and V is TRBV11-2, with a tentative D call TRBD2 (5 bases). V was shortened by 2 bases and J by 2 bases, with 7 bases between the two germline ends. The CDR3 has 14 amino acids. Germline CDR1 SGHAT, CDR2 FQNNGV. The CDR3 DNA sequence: TGTGCCAGCAGCTTAACGGGAACCTACAATGAGCAGTTCTTC. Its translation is CASSLTGTYNEQFF.

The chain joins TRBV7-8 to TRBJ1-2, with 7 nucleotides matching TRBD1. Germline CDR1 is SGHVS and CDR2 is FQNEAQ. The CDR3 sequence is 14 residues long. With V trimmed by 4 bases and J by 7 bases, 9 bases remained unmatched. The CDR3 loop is CASSSNRGDRGYTF. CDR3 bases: TGTGCCAGCAGCTCGAACAGGGGAGATCGTGGCTACACCTTC. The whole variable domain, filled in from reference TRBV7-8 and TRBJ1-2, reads GAGVSQSPRYKVAKRGQDVALRCDPISGHVSLFWYQQALGQGPEFLTYFQNEAQLDKSGLPSDRFFAERPEGSVSTLKIQRTQQEDSAVYLCASSSNRGDRGYTFGSGTRLTVV.

CDR3 protein: CASGDTEETQYF. The CDR3 bases are TGTGCCAGCGGGGACACCGAAGAGACCCAGTACTTC. The chain is built from TRBV11-3 and TRBJ2-5; a possible D gene is TRBD1 (6 bases). Germline assignment: CDR1 SGHNT and CDR2 YENEEA. This CDR3 comprises 12 residues. Trimming removed 8 bases at V and 3 bases at J, with 10 bases between.

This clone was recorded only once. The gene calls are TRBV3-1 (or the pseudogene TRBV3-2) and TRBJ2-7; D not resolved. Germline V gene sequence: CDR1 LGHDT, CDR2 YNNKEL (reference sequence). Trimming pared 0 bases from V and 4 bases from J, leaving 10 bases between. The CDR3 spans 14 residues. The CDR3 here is CASSQDYPRYEQYF. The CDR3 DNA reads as TGTGCCAGCAGCCAAGACTATCCTAGATACGAGCAGTACTTC.

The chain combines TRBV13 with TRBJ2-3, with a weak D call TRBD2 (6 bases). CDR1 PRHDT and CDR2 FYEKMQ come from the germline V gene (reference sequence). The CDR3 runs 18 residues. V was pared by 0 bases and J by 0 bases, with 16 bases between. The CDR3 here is CASSLGVSGTASTDTQYF. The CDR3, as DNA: TGTGCCAGCAGCTTAGGAGTTAGCGGAACCGCTAGCACAGATACGCAGTATTTT.

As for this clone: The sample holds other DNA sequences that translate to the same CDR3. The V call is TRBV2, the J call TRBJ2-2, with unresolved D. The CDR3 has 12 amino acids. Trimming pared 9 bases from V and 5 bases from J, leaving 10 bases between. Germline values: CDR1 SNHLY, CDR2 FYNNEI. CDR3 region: CASSPFTGELFF. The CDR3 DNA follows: TGTGCCAGTAGTCCCTTTACCGGGGAGCTGTTTTTT.

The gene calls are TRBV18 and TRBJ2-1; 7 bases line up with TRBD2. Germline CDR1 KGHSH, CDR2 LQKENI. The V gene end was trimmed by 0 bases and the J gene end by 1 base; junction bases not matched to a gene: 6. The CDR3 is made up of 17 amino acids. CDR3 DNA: TGTGCCAGCTCACCACCGATTGCGGGAGAGTCCTACAATGAGCAGTTCTTC. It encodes CASSPPIAGESYNEQFF.

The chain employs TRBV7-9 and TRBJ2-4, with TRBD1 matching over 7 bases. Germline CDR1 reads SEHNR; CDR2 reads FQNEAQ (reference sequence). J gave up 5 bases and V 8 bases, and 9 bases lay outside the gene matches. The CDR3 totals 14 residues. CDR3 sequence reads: CASGHTGVQNIQYF. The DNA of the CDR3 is TGTGCCAGCGGCCATACAGGGGTCCAAAACATTCAGTACTTC.

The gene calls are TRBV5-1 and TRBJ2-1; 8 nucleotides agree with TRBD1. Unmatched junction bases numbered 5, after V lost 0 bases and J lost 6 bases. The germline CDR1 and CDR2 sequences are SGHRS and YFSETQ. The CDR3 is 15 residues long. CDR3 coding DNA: TGCGCCAGCAGCTTGGGACAGGGGAATAGCAATGAGCAGTTCTTC. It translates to CASSLGQGNSNEQFF.

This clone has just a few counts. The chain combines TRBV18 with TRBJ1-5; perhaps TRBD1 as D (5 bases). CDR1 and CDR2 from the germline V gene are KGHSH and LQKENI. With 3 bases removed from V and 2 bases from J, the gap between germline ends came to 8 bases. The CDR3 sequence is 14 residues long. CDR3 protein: CASSPQGGNQPQHF. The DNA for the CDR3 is TGTGCCAGCTCACCCCAGGGTGGCAATCAGCCCCAGCATTTT.

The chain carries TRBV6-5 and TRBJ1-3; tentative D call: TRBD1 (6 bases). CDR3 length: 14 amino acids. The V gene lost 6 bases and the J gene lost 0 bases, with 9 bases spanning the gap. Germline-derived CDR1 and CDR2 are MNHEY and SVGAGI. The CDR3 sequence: CASRSTGSGNTIYF. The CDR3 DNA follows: TGTGCCAGCAGGTCGACAGGCTCTGGAAACACCATATATTTT.

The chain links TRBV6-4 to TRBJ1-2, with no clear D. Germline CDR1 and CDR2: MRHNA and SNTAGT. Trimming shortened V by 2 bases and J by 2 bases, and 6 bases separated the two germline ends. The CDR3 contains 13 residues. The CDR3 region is CASSDGRNYGYTF. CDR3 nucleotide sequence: TGTGCCAGCAGTGACGGCAGAAACTATGGCTACACCTTC.

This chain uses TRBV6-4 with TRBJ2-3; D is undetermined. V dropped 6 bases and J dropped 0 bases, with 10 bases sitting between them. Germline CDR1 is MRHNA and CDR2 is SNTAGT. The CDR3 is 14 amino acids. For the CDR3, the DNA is TGTGCCAGCAGCCAGGCTGACAGCACAGATACGCAGTATTTT. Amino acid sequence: CASSQADSTDTQYF.

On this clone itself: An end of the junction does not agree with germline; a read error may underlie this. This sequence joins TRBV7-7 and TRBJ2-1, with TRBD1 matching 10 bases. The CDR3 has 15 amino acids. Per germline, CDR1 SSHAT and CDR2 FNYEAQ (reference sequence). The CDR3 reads CASSVGTGVNNEQFF. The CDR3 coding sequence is TGTGCTAGCAGCGTAGGGACAGGGGTTAACAATGAGCAGTTCTTC.

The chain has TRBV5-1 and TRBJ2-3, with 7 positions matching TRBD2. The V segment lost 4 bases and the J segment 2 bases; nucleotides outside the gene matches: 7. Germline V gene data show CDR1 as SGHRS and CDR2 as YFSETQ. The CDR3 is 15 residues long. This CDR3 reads CASSLLAEPTDTQYF. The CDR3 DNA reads TGCGCCAGCAGCCTGCTAGCGGAACCCACAGATACGCAGTATTTT.

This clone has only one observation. CDR3 nucleotides: TGCGCCAGCACAGGGGACCCGAGCACAGATACGCAGTATTTT. Translation: CASTGDPSTDTQYF. V is TRBV5-1 and J is TRBJ2-3; TRBD1 is a possible D gene (6 bases). Trimming stripped 6 bases from V and 0 bases from J, with 11 bases between. The CDR3 covers 14 residues. Germline CDR1 and CDR2: SGHRS and YFSETQ.

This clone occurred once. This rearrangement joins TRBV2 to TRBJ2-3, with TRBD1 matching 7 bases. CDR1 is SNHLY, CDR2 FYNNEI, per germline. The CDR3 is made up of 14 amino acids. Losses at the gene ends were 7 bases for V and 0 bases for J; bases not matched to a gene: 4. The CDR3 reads CASKDRFSTDTQYF. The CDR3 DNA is TGTGCCAGCAAGGACAGGTTCAGCACAGATACGCAGTATTTT.

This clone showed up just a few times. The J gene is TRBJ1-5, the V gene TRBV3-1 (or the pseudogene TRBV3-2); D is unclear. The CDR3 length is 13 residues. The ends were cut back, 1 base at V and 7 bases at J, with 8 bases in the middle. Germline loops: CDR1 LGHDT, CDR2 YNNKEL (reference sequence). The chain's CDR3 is CASSQGSQQPQHF. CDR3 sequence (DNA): TGTGCCAGCAGCCAAGGATCCCAGCAGCCCCAGCATTTT.

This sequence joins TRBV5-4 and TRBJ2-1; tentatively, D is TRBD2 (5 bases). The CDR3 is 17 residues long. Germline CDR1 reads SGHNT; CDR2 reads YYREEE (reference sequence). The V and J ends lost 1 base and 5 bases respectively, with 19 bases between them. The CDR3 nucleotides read TGTGCCAGCAGCTTGTCTTTGCGGGCTTATCCCGACAATGAGCAGTTCTTC. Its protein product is CASSLSLRAYPDNEQFF. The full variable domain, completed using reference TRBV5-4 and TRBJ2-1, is ETGVTQSPTHLIKTRGQQVTLRCSSQSGHNTVSWYQQALGQGPQFIFQYYREEENGRGNFPPRFSGLQFPNYSSELNVNALELDDSALYLCASSLSLRAYPDNEQFFGPGTRLTVL.

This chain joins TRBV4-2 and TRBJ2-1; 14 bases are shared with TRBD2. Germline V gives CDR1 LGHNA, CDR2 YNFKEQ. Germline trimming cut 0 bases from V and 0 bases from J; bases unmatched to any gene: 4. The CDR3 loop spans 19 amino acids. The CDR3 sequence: CASSQEGLAGDNSYNEQFF. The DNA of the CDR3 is TGTGCCAGCAGCCAAGAGGGACTAGCGGGGGACAACTCCTACAATGAGCAGTTCTTC.

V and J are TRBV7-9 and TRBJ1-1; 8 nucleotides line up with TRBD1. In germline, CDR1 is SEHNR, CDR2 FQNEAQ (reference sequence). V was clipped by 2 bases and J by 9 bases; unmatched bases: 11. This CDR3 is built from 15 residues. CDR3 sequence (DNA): TGTGCCAGCAGCTTAACCTCCGGACAGGGTGGGAAAGCTTTCTTT. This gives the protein CASSLTSGQGGKAFF.

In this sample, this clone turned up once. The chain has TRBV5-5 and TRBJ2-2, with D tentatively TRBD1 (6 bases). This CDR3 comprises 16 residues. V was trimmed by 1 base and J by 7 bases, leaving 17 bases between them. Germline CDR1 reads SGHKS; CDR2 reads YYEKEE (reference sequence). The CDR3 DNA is TGTGCCAGCAGCTTGAATTATGTGGGCAGGGGCGGGGAGCTGTTTTTT. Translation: CASSLNYVGRGGELFF.

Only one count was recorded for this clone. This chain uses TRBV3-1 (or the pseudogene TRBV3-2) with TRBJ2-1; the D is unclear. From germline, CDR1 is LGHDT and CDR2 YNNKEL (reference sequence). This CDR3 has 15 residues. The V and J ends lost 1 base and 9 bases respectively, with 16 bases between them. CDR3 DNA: TGTGCCAGCAGCCAAGGCGCCCCAAGGAGCAGTGAGCAGTTCTTC. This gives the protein CASSQGAPRSSEQFF.

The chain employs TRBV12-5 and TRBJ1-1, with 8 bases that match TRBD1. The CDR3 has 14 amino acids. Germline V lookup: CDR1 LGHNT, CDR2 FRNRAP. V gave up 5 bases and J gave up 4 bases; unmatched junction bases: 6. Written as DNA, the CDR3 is TGTGCTAGTGGTGCGGACAGGGAGGGCACTGAAGCTTTCTTT. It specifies CASGADREGTEAFF.